Each of the 10 T cell receptor beta chains below was sequenced from the same sample in a study of blood T cell repertoires in COVID-19. Repertoires were generated with immunoSEQ multiplex PCR, while TCRdb's copy carries only in-frame clones and drops some. The table records approximately 260,000 clones, approximately 90% of them present only once. Sequences were obtained from PBMCs or T cells enriched from blood (not recorded which). These receptors came from a woman aged 18 to 35 who had recovered from COVID-19.

This chain uses TRBV28 with TRBJ1-4; D may be TRBD1 (5 bases). The germline V gene encodes CDR1 MDHEN and CDR2 SYDVKM. Trimming took 10 bases from V and 4 from J, leaving 19 bases between them. The CDR3 is 15 residues long. The CDR3 sequence is CATLGRGRFNEKLFF. DNA of the CDR3: TGTGCCACCCTGGGTCGGGGGAGATTTAATGAAAAACTGTTTTTT.

The J gene is TRBJ1-2, the V gene TRBV5-4, with D hard to call. The V gene's germline CDR1 is SGHNT and CDR2 YYREEE (reference sequence). Between the trimmed V and J ends, which lost 4 bases and 4 bases, there was a span of 11 bases. The CDR3 is 13 amino acids. The CDR3 sequence: CASSPGVAYGYTF. The CDR3 DNA sequence: TGTGCCAGCAGCCCGGGAGTGGCCTATGGCTACACCTTC.

V gene TRBV4-1 combines with J gene TRBJ2-2; a possible D gene is TRBD1 (5 bases). The length of the CDR3 is 14 residues. Trimming pared 6 bases from V and 4 bases from J, leaving 12 bases between. CDR1 and CDR2 from the germline V gene are MGHRA and YSYEKL. The CDR3 DNA reads as TGCGCCAGCAGGGGTAAGGGGTTCACCGGGGAGCTGTTTTTT. It yields the protein CASRGKGFTGELFF.

The rearrangement uses TRBV15 and TRBJ1-5; D remains ambiguous. Deletions cut 5 bases from V and 2 bases from J, with 10 bases between. Germline V gene data show CDR1 as LNHNV and CDR2 as YYDKDF (reference sequence). The CDR3 is made up of 14 amino acids. CDR3 residues: CATSPLLGNQPQHF. The CDR3, as DNA: TGTGCCACCAGCCCCCTATTGGGCAATCAGCCCCAGCATTTT. The whole variable domain, filled in from reference TRBV15 and TRBJ1-5, reads DAMVIQNPRYQVTQFGKPVTLSCSQTLNHNVMYWYQQKSSQAPKLLFHYYDKDFNNEADTPDNFQSRRPNTSFCFLDIRSPGLGDTAMYLCATSPLLGNQPQHFGDGTRLSIL.

V and J are TRBV2 and TRBJ1-1; 9 positions match TRBD1. CDR3 length equals 15 residues. The junction had 8 bases not matched to a gene; V was cut back by 5 bases and J by 4 bases. Germline V lookup: CDR1 SNHLY, CDR2 FYNNEI. The CDR3 here is CASSRGQGRGTEAFF. Written as DNA, the CDR3 is TGTGCCAGCAGTCGGGGACAGGGACGGGGCACTGAAGCTTTCTTT.

The table lists this clone with a few counts. The CDR3 DNA follows: TGTGCCAGCAGCCAGAGGGGACTCTACAATGAGCAGTTCTTC. Residues: CASSQRGLYNEQFF. This chain uses TRBV3-1 (or the pseudogene TRBV3-2) with TRBJ2-1, with D possibly TRBD2 on 6 matching bases. Between the trimmed V and J ends, which lost 3 bases and 3 bases, there was a span of 9 bases. The CDR3 is 14 amino acids. Germline-derived CDR1 and CDR2 are LGHDT and YNNKEL (reference sequence).

The chain combines TRBV19 with TRBJ2-2; D ambiguous. The CDR3 is made up of 13 amino acids. V lost 7 bases, J lost 3 bases, and 9 bases lay in between. The germline CDR1 and CDR2 sequences are LNHDA and SQIVND (reference sequence). The CDR3, as DNA: TGTGCCAGTACTAGGTCGGACACCGGGGAGCTGTTTTTT. This gives the protein CASTRSDTGELFF.

The rearrangement links TRBV11-2 to TRBJ2-1, with 8 bases lining up with TRBD2. CDR1 SGHAT and CDR2 FQNNGV come from the germline V gene. The CDR3 totals 17 residues. The ends lost 2 bases at V and 7 bases at J; junction bases unmatched: 13. The chain's CDR3 is CASSLKVTGGPSNEQFF. Here the CDR3 DNA reads TGTGCCAGCAGCTTAAAAGTTACGGGAGGGCCCTCGAATGAGCAGTTCTTC.

The chain recombines TRBV10-3 with TRBJ2-2, with a tentative D call TRBD2 (6 bases). This CDR3 spans 17 amino acids. V shed 1 base and J shed 0 bases, with 12 bases lying between them. CDR1 and CDR2 (germline): ENHRY, SYGVKD. This CDR3 reads CAISELGLQANTGELFF. The CDR3 nucleotides read TGTGCCATCAGTGAGTTGGGACTCCAAGCGAACACCGGGGAGCTGTTTTTT.

The chain recombines TRBV2 with TRBJ2-1; TRBD2 is a possible D gene (5 bases). The germline V and J ends were trimmed by 5 bases and 12 bases, with 8 bases remaining between them. From germline, CDR1 is SNHLY and CDR2 FYNNEI. CDR3 length: 10 residues. The CDR3 spells CASSLAVQFF. DNA of the CDR3: TGTGCCAGCAGTCTAGCTGTGCAGTTCTTC.